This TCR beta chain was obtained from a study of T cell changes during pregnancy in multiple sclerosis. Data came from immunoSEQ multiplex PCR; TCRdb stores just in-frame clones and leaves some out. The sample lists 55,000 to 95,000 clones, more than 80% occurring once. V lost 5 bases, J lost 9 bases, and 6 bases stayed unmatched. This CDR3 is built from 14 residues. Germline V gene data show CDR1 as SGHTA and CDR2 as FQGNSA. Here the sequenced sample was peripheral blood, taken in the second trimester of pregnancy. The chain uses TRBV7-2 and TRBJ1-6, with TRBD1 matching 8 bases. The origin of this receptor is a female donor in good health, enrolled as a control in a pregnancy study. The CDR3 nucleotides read TGTGCCAGCAGCCCAGGGGGCGCCGGTTCACCCCTCCACTTT. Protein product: CASSPGGAGSPLHF.